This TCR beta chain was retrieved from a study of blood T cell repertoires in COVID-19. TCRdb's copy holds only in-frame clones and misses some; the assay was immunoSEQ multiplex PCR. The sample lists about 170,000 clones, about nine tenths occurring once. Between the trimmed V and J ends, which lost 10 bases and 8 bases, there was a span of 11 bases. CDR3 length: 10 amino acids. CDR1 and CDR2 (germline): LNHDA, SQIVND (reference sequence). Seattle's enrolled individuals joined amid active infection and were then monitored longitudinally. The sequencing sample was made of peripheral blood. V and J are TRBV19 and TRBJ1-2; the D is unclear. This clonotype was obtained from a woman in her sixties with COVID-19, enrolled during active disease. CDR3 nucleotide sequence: TGTGCCACGAGAAGTTCCGGCTACACCTTC. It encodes CATRSSGYTF. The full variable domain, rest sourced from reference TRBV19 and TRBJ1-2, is DGGITQSPKYLFRKEGQNVTLSCEQNLNHDAMYWYRQDPGQGLRLIYYSQIVNDFQKGDIAEGYSVSREKKESFPLTVTSAQKNPTAFYLCATRSSGYTFGSGTRLTVV.